This TCR beta chain came from a study of OX40 agonist ivuxolimab in advanced cancers. General study results and limits: With doses of 0.1-3.0 mg/kg, partial responders showed among the lowest clonal expansion. Low normalized T-cell clonal expansion also characterized some of the nonresponders.

To note about this clone: Its antigen is as yet unknown.

Generated by immunoSEQ multiplex PCR, the TCRdb table keeps only in-frame clones and is missing some. This table has some 63,000 clones, over 80% appearing once. The germline V gene has CDR1 SGHRS and CDR2 YFSETQ. The CDR3 has 14 amino acids. V lost 4 bases to trimming and J lost 1 base, with 10 bases between them. The sample in question was CD4+ or CD8+ T cells sorted from blood, obtained in a trial of the OX40 agonist ivuxolimab. The source of this sequence is an adult with an advanced solid tumor such as melanoma, head and neck, liver or kidney cancer. The V and J genes are TRBV5-1 and TRBJ2-3, with D uncertain. CDR3 in amino acids: CASSKDPGTDTQYF. Written as DNA, the CDR3 is TGCGCCAGCAGCAAGGATCCCGGCACAGATACGCAGTATTTT. Full variable domain (rest looked up from reference TRBV5-1 and TRBJ2-3): KAGVTQTPRYLIKTRGQQVTLSCSPISGHRSVSWYQQTPGQGLQFLFEYFSETQRNKGNFPGRFSGRQFSNSRSEMNVSTLELGDSALYLCASSKDPGTDTQYFGPGTRLTVL.